One and the same sample provided the 5 T cell receptor beta chains below, sequenced in a study of vaccination and CD4 T cells after COVID-19. Antigens for these TCRs are unknown. Cultured CD4+ T cell DNA underwent sequencing with the Oncomine TCR Beta short-read assay. In TCRdb, the PCR reads were re-called with MiXCR into one record per CDR3 protein. This table has about 15,000 distinct CDR3 sequences, around 30% appearing once. Treatment defined: roughly 11-day PBMC culture with coronavirus spike peptide pools or control peptides (ViraFEST assay). The sample taken for sequencing was cultured CD4+ T cells from blood. The receptors were gathered from a human donor with COVID-19.

The chain is built from TRBV5-8 and TRBJ2-4; D ambiguous. Germline loops: CDR1 SGHTS, CDR2 YDEGEE. Trimming removed 2 bases at V and 1 base at J, with 7 bases between. The CDR3 runs to 14 residues. The CDR3 reads CASSFGDAKNIQYF. In DNA, the CDR3 is TGTGCCAGCAGCTTTGGGGATGCCAAAAACATTCAGTACTTC.

A few counts support this clonotype. The chain has TRBV19 and TRBJ2-5; D not resolved. This CDR3 spans 12 amino acids. Trimming took 4 bases from V and 4 from J, leaving 7 bases between them. The V gene's germline CDR1 is LNHDA and CDR2 SQIVND (reference sequence). In nucleotides, the CDR3 is TGTGCCAGTAGTAACTGGAGAGAGACCCAGTACTTC. This codes for CASSNWRETQYF.

This clonotype showed up just a few times. The V and J genes are TRBV6-2 or TRBV6-3 and TRBJ2-1; TRBD2 matches 8 bases. The CDR3 is 15 residues long. V shed 2 bases and J 8 bases; nucleotides not matched to a gene: 8. Germline CDR1 MNHEY, CDR2 SVGEGT. CDR3 DNA sequence: TGTGCCAGCAGTTACCAAGGGACTAGGGTCCATGAGCAGTTCTTC. Its translation: CASSYQGTRVHEQFF.

The genes are TRBV19 and TRBJ2-7; a weak D match, TRBD2 (5 bases). From germline, CDR1 is LNHDA and CDR2 SQIVND (reference sequence). The germline V and J ends were trimmed by 3 bases and 7 bases, with 13 bases remaining between them. CDR3 length: 13 amino acids. The CDR3: CASSIGGGQEQYF. The CDR3 DNA reads TGTGCCAGTAGTATTGGAGGCGGCCAGGAGCAGTACTTC. Combining the CDR3 with reference TRBV19 and TRBJ2-7 gives the whole variable domain DGGITQSPKYLFRKEGQNVTLSCEQNLNHDAMYWYRQDPGQGLRLIYYSQIVNDFQKGDIAEGYSVSREKKESFPLTVTSAQKNPTAFYLCASSIGGGQEQYFGPGTRLTVT.

This clonotype came up a few times. The V call is TRBV10-3, the J call TRBJ2-1, with TRBD2 matching 8 bases. The V segment lost 3 bases and the J segment 2 bases; nucleotides outside the gene matches: 9. The CDR3 sequence is 17 residues long. The germline gives CDR1 ENHRY, CDR2 SYGVKD. This CDR3 reads CAISDSGGPRTYNEQFF. CDR3 in DNA: TGTGCCATCAGTGACTCGGGGGGGCCTAGGACCTACAATGAGCAGTTCTTC.